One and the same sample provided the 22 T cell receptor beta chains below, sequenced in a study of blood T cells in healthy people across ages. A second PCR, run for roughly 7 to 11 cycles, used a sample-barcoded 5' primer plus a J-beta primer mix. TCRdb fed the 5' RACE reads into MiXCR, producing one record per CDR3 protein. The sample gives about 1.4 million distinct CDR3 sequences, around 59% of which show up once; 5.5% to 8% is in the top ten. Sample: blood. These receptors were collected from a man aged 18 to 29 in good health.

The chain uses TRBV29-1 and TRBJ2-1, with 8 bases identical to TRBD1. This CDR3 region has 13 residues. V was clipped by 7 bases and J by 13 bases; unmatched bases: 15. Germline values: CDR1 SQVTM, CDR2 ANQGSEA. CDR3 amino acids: CSGWTGREETQFF. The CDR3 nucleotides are TGCAGCGGGTGGACAGGGCGGGAAGAGACCCAGTTCTTC.

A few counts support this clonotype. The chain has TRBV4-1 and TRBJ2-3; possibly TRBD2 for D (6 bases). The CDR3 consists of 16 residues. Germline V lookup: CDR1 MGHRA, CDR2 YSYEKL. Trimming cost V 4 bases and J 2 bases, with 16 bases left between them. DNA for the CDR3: TGCGCCAGCAGCCCCCCCGGGGCGGGAAACACAGATACGCAGTATTTT. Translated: CASSPPGAGNTDTQYF.

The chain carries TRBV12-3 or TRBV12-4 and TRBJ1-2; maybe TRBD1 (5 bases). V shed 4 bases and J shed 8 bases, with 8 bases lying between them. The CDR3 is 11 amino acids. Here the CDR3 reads CASSYDSGYTF. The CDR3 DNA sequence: TGTGCCAGCAGTTACGACAGCGGCTACACCTTC.

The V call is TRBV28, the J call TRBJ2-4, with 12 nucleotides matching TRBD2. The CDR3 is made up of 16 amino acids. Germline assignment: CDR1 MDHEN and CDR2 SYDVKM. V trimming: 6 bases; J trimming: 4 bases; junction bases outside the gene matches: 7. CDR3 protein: CASSLLAGGRKNIQYF. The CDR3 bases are TGTGCCAGCAGCCTACTAGCGGGGGGTAGGAAAAACATTCAGTACTTC.

CDR3 residues: CASSQVGGIQAFF. CDR3 DNA: TGCGCCAGCAGCCAAGTGGGGGGGATTCAAGCTTTCTTT. The V gene is TRBV4-1, the J gene TRBJ1-1; D might be TRBD1 (5 bases). The CDR3 has 13 amino acids. Trimming left V 1 base short and J 9 bases short, with 12 bases between. Germline CDR1 is MGHRA and CDR2 is YSYEKL.

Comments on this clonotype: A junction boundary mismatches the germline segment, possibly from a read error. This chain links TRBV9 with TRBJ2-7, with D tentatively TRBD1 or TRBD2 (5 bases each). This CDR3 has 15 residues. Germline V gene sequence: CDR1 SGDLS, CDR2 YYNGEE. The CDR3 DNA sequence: TGTGCCAGCAGCGCCAGGGCTTCGGGGACCTACGAGCAGTACTTT. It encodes CASSARASGTYEQYF.

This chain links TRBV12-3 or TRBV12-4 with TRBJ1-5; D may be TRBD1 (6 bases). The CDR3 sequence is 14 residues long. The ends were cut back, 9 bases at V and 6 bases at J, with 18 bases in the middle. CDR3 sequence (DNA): TGTGCCAGTCTACAGGGAGGGAGCGGTCAGCCCCAGCATTTT. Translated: CASLQGGSGQPQHF.

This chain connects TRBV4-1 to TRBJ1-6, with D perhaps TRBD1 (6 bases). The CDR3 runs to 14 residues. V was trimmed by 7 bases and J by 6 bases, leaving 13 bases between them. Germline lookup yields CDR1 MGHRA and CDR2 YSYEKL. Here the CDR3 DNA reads TGCGCCAGCAAAGACAGGCCGCTTAATTCACCCCTCCACTTT. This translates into CASKDRPLNSPLHF.

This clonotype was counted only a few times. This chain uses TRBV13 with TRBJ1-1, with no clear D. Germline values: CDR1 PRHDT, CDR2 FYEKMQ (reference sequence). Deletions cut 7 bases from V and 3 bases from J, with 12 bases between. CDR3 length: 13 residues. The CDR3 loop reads CASTEGMDTEAFF. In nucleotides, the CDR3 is TGTGCCAGCACCGAGGGTATGGACACTGAAGCTTTCTTT.

CDR3 residues: CASNPGPGMVNTEAFF. In DNA, the CDR3 is TGTGCCAGCAACCCGGGGCCTGGGATGGTGAACACTGAAGCTTTCTTT. This chain connects TRBV6-2 or TRBV6-3 to TRBJ1-1, with a tentative D call TRBD1 (5 bases). CDR3 length: 16 residues. V lost 7 bases and J lost 0, with 18 bases in between. Germline V gene lookup returns CDR1 MNHEY and CDR2 SVGEGT.

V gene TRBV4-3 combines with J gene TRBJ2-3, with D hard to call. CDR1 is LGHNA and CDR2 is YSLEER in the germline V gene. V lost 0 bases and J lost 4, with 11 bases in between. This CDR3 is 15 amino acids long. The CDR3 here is CASSQEAHFADTQYF. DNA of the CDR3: TGCGCCAGCAGCCAAGAGGCCCACTTTGCAGATACGCAGTATTTT.

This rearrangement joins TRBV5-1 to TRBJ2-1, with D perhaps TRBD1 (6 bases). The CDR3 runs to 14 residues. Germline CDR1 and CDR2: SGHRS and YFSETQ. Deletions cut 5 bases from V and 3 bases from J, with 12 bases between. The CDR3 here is CASRTVRGYNEQFF. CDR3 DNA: TGCGCCAGCAGGACCGTCAGGGGCTACAATGAGCAGTTCTTC.

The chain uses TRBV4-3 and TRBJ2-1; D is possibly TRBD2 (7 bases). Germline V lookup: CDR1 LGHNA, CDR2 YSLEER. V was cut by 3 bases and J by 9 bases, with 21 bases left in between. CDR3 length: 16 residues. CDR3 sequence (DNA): TGCGCCAGCAGCCAGCGGCGGGGGCCACAAACCGGTGAGCAGTTCTTC. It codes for CASSQRRGPQTGEQFF.

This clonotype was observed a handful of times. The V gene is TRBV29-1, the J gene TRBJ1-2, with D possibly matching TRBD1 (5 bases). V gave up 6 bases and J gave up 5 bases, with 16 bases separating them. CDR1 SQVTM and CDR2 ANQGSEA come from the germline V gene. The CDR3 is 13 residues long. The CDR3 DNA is TGCAGCGTCCCGGGACTGGGGGAATATGGCTACACCTTC. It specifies CSVPGLGEYGYTF.

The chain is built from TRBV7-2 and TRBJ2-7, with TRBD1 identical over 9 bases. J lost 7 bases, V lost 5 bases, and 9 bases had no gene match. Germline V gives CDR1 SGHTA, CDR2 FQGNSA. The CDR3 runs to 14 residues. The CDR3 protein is CASSPGTGFREQYF. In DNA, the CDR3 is TGTGCCAGCAGCCCCGGGACAGGGTTTAGAGAGCAGTACTTC.

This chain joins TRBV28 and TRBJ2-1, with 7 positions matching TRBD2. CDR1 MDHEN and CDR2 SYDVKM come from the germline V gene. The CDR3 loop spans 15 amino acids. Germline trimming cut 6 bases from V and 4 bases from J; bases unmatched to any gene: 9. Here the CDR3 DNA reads TGTGCCAGCAGCCACACGGGGGGAAGTTACAATGAGCAGTTCTTC. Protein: CASSHTGGSYNEQFF.

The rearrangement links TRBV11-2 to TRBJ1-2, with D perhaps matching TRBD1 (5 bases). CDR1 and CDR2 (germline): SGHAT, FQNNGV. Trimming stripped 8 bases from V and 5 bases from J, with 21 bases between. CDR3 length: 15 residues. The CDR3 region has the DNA TGTGCCAGCCACGGGACCGCGACCTGGGGGTATGGCTACACCTTC. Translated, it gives CASHGTATWGYGYTF.

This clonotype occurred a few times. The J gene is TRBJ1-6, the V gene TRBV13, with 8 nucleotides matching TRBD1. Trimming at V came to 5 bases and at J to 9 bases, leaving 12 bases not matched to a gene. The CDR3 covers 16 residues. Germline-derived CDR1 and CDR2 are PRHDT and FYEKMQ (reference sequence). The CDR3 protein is CASSPSRQGQRSPLHF. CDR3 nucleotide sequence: TGTGCCAGCAGCCCGTCTCGACAGGGGCAGCGTTCACCCCTCCACTTT.

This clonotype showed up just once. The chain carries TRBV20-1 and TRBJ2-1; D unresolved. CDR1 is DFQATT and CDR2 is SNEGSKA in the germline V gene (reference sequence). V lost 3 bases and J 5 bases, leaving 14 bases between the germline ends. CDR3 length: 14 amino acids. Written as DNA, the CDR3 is TGCAGTGCTAGCCACAAGCTTCTTCACAATGAGCAGTTCTTC. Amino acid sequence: CSASHKLLHNEQFF.

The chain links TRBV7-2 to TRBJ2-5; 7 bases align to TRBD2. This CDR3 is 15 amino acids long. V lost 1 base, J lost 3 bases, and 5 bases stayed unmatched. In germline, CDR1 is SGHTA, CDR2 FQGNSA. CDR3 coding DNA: TGTGCCAGCAGCTTAGGGATGGCGGGGGAAGAGACCCAGTACTTC. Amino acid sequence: CASSLGMAGEETQYF.

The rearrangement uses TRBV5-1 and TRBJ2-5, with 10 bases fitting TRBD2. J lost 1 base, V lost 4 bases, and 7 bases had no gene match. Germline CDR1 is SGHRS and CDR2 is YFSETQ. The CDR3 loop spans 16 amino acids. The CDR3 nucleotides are TGCGCCAGCAGCCTCGGACTAGCGGAAATCCAAGAGACCCAGTACTTC. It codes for CASSLGLAEIQETQYF. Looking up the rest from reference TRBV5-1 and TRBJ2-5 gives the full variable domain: KAGVTQTPRYLIKTRGQQVTLSCSPISGHRSVSWYQQTPGQGLQFLFEYFSETQRNKGNFPGRFSGRQFSNSRSEMNVSTLELGDSALYLCASSLGLAEIQETQYFGPGTRLLVL.

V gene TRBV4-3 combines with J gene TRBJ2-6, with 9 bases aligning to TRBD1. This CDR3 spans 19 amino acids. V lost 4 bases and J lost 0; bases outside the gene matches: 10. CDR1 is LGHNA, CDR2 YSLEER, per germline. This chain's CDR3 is CASSPVQGAKPSGANVLTF. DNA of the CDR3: TGCGCCAGCAGCCCAGTACAGGGGGCAAAACCCTCTGGGGCCAACGTCCTGACTTTC.